These 8 T cell receptor beta chains share one sample of origin, sequenced in a study of blood T cell repertoires in COVID-19. This table comes from immunoSEQ multiplex PCR, and its TCRdb copy is limited to in-frame clones, with some not included. This sample has more than 20,000 clones, with about 89% found just once. Material: peripheral blood. The receptors shown here come from a man in his forties or fifties with active COVID-19.

This clone was observed a single time. This chain links TRBV5-1 with TRBJ1-2; 8 bases fit TRBD1. The CDR3 runs to 17 residues. Germline CDR1 reads SGHRS; CDR2 reads YFSETQ. J lost 5 bases, V lost 0 bases, and 12 bases had no gene match. The CDR3 spells CASSLEDRVVPLYGYTF. The CDR3 DNA is TGCGCCAGCAGCTTGGAGGACAGGGTAGTACCCTTATATGGCTACACCTTC. Using reference TRBV5-1 and TRBJ1-2 for the parts outside the CDR3, the full variable domain is KAGVTQTPRYLIKTRGQQVTLSCSPISGHRSVSWYQQTPGQGLQFLFEYFSETQRNKGNFPGRFSGRQFSNSRSEMNVSTLELGDSALYLCASSLEDRVVPLYGYTFGSGTRLTVV.

The chain couples TRBV20-1 to TRBJ2-7; 7 bases agree with TRBD2. V was pared by 3 bases and J by 4 bases, with 9 bases of the junction left unmatched. In germline, CDR1 is DFQATT, CDR2 SNEGSKA (reference sequence). CDR3 length: 14 residues. The CDR3 nucleotides are TGCAGTGCTAGTATAGGCGGGAGCGGTTACGAGCAGTACTTC. Encoded protein: CSASIGGSGYEQYF.

This chain connects TRBV28 to TRBJ2-1, with D possibly TRBD1 on 6 matching bases. Trimming removed 8 bases at V and 0 bases at J, with 20 bases between. CDR3 length: 17 residues. The germline gives CDR1 MDHEN, CDR2 SYDVKM. The CDR3 DNA reads as TGTGCCAGCTTCAGTGGGGGCGCAACGAGCTCCTACAATGAGCAGTTCTTC. Translation gives CASFSGGATSSYNEQFF.

The chain has TRBV28 and TRBJ1-1; maybe TRBD1 (5 bases). The germline V and J ends were trimmed by 1 base and 3 bases, with 15 bases remaining between them. CDR1 MDHEN and CDR2 SYDVKM come from the germline V gene. The CDR3 spans 16 residues. The chain's CDR3 is CASSLFPRAADTEAFF. In DNA, the CDR3 is TGTGCCAGCAGTTTATTCCCCAGGGCGGCCGACACTGAAGCTTTCTTT.

The J gene is TRBJ2-3, the V gene TRBV12-3 or TRBV12-4, with D uncertain. The CDR3 sequence is 11 residues long. With 5 bases removed from V and 4 bases from J, the gap between germline ends came to 4 bases. The CDR3, as DNA: TGTGCCAGCAGTCTCGCAGATACGCAGTATTTT. Protein product: CASSLADTQYF.

This chain links TRBV9 with TRBJ1-1, with D tentatively TRBD1 (6 bases). Germline V lookup: CDR1 SGDLS, CDR2 YYNGEE. V was shortened by 4 bases and J by 6 bases, with 16 bases between the two germline ends. This CDR3 comprises 14 residues. Written as DNA, the CDR3 is TGTGCCAGCAGCTCCACGACAGGTAGGGCTGAAGCTTTCTTT. This sequence encodes CASSSTTGRAEAFF.

The rearrangement joins TRBV2 to TRBJ2-7; 8 nucleotides agree with TRBD2. V was clipped by 6 bases and J by 2 bases; unmatched bases: 6. The germline V gene encodes CDR1 SNHLY and CDR2 FYNNEI. The CDR3 has 14 residues. The CDR3 DNA sequence: TGTGCCAGCAGGGGGGAACTAGCGGCCTACGAGCAGTACTTC. Protein sequence: CASRGELAAYEQYF.

The V and J genes are TRBV5-1 and TRBJ2-7; 7 nucleotides line up with TRBD1. The trim removed 0 bases at V and 4 bases at J, leaving 1 base unmatched. In germline, CDR1 is SGHRS, CDR2 YFSETQ. The CDR3 totals 13 residues. CDR3 in amino acids: CASSLDRGYEQYF. The CDR3 region has the DNA TGCGCCAGCAGCTTGGACAGGGGTTACGAGCAGTACTTC.